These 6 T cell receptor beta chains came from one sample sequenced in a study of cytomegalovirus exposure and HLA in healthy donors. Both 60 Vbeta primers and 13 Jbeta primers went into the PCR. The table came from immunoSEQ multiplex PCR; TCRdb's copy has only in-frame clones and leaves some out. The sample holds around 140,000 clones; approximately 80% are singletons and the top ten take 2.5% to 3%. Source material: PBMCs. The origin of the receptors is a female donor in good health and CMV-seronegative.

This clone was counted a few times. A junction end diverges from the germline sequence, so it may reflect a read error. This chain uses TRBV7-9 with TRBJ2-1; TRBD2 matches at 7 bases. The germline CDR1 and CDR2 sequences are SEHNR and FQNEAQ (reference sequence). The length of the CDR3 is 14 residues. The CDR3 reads CASSLAVQGDEQFF. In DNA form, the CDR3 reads TGTGCCAGCAGCCTAGCGGTCCAGGGCGATGAGCAGTTCTTC.

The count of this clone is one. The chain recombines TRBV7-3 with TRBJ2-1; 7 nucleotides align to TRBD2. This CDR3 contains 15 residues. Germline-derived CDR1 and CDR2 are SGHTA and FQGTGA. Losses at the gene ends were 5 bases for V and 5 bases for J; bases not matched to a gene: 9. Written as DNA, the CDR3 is TGTGCCAGCAGCCTCTTGGGGGGGTCGGACAATGAGCAGTTCTTC. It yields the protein CASSLLGGSDNEQFF. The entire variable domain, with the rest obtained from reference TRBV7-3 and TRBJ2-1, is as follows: GAGVSQTPSNKVTEKGKYVELRCDPISGHTALYWYRQSLGQGPEFLIYFQGTGAADDSGLPNDRFFAVRPEGSVSTLKIQRTERGDSAVYLCASSLLGGSDNEQFFGPGTRLTVL.

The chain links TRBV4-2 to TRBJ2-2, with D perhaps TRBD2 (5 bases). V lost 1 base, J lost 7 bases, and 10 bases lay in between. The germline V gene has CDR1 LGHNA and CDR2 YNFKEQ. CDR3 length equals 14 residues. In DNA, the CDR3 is TGTGCCAGCAGCCAAGTTGCGGGCGGCGGGGAGCTGTTTTTT. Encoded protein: CASSQVAGGGELFF.

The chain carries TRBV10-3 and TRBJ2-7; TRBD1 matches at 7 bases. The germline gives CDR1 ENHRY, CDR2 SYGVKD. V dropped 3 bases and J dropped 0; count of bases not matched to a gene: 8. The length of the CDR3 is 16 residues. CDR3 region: CAISDPGQALSYEQYF. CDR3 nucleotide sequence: TGTGCCATCAGTGACCCTGGACAGGCGCTCTCCTACGAGCAGTACTTC.

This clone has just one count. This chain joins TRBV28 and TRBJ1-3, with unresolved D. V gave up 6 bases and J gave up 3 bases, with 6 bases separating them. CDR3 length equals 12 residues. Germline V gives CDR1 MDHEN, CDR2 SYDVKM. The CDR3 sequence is CASRNSGNTIYF. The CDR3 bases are TGTGCCAGCAGGAACAGTGGAAACACCATATATTTT. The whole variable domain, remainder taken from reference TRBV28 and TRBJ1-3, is DVKVTQSSRYLVKRTGEKVFLECVQDMDHENMFWYRQDPGLGLRLIYFSYDVKMKEKGDIPEGYSVSREKKERFSLILESASTNQTSMYLCASRNSGNTIYFGEGSWLTVV.

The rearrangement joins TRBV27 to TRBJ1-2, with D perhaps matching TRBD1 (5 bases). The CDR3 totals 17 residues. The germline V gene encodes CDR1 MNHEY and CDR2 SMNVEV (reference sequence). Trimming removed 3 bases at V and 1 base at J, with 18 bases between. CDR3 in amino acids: CASSFLGTRALNYGYTF. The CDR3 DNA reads TGTGCCAGCAGTTTCCTCGGGACTCGCGCCCTTAACTATGGCTACACCTTC.